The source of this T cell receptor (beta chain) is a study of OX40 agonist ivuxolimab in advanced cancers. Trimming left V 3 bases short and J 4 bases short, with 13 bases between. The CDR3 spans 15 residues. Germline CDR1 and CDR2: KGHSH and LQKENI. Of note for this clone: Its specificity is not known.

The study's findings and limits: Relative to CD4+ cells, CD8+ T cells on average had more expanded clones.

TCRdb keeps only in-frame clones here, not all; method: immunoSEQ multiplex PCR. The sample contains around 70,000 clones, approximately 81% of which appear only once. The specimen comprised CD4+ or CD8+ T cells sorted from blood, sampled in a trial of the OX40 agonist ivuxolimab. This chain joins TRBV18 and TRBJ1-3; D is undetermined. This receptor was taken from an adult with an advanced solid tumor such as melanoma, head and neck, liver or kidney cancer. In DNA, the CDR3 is TGTGCCAGCTCACCGGCCCCCCTTTCCGGAAACACCATATATTTT. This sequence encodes CASSPAPLSGNTIYF.